What follows are 27 T cell receptor beta chains derived from one specimen sequenced in a study of response to subunit inactivated influenza vaccine. One entry per CDR3 protein results from TCRdb running MiXCR on the RT-PCR reads. The data contain approximately 530,000 distinct CDR3 sequences, about 8% of them singletons. The sequenced sample was PBMCs from blood, obtained around 25 months after vaccination. The receptors here all came from a man in his fifties or sixties who received an inactivated influenza vaccine.

This clonotype was detected ten times or more. The V and J genes are TRBV5-1 and TRBJ1-4; 9 bases agree with TRBD1. V shed 4 bases, J shed 8 bases, and the junction held 9 bases outside the gene matches. Germline values: CDR1 SGHRS, CDR2 YFSETQ. The CDR3 contains 15 residues. DNA of the CDR3: TGCGCCAGCAGCACATCCGGGACAGGGACGGAAAAACTGTTTTTT. Translated: CASSTSGTGTEKLFF.

The chain recombines TRBV7-2 with TRBJ2-1; maybe TRBD1 (5 bases). V was shortened by 3 bases and J by 8 bases, with 14 bases between the two germline ends. Looked up from germline, CDR1 is SGHTA and CDR2 is FQGNSA. The CDR3 is 14 amino acids. The CDR3 region is CASSLGPGRYEQFF. As DNA, the CDR3 is TGTGCCAGCAGCTTGGGTCCAGGGCGATATGAGCAGTTCTTC. The full variable domain, its missing parts supplied by reference TRBV7-2 and TRBJ2-1, is GAGVSQSPSNKVTEKGKDVELRCDPISGHTALYWYRQSLGQGLEFLIYFQGNSAPDKSGLPSDRFSAERTGGSVSTLTIQRTQQEDSAVYLCASSLGPGRYEQFFGPGTRLTVL.

This clonotype was found a few times. The chain carries TRBV29-1 and TRBJ2-5; D is undetermined. Germline lookup yields CDR1 SQVTM and CDR2 ANQGSEA. V was shortened by 4 bases and J by 4 bases, with 10 bases between the two germline ends. The CDR3 is 12 amino acids. The CDR3 protein is CSVGPTPETQYF. In DNA form, the CDR3 reads TGCAGCGTTGGCCCAACCCCAGAGACCCAGTACTTC.

The V and J genes are TRBV20-1 and TRBJ1-4, with a tentative D call TRBD1 (5 bases). Germline CDR1 reads DFQATT; CDR2 reads SNEGSKA (reference sequence). This CDR3 is 12 amino acids long. The V and J ends lost 6 bases and 8 bases respectively, with 13 bases between them. CDR3 protein: CSASGGDEKLFF. The CDR3 coding sequence is TGCAGTGCCTCCGGCGGGGACGAAAAACTGTTTTTT.

V usage is TRBV7-8 and J usage is TRBJ1-1; no definite D call. CDR1 is SGHVS, CDR2 FQNEAQ, per germline. The CDR3 covers 13 residues. Trimming removed 2 bases at V and 5 bases at J, with 9 bases between. This CDR3 reads CASSLSRSTEAFF. CDR3 DNA sequence: TGTGCCAGCAGCTTAAGCAGGAGTACTGAAGCTTTCTTT. Complete variable domain (other parts from reference TRBV7-8 and TRBJ1-1): GAGVSQSPRYKVAKRGQDVALRCDPISGHVSLFWYQQALGQGPEFLTYFQNEAQLDKSGLPSDRFFAERPEGSVSTLKIQRTQQEDSAVYLCASSLSRSTEAFFGQGTRLTVV.

This clonotype was seen repeatedly, ten times or more. The rearrangement joins TRBV5-1 to TRBJ2-5; D is uncertain. This CDR3 is 14 amino acids long. CDR1 SGHRS and CDR2 YFSETQ come from the germline V gene. Trimming left V 1 base short and J 2 bases short, with 9 bases between. The CDR3 is CASSLSPIQETQYF. Written as DNA, the CDR3 is TGCGCCAGCAGCTTGAGCCCAATTCAAGAGACCCAGTACTTC.

The chain uses TRBV7-3 and TRBJ2-3; 11 bases map to TRBD1. The CDR3 is 15 residues long. Trimming cost V 8 bases and J 4 bases; bases outside gene matches: 8. CDR1 and CDR2 (germline): SGHTA, FQGTGA. The CDR3: CASCPTGQGADTQYF. The CDR3 bases are TGTGCCAGCTGCCCCACGGGACAGGGGGCAGATACGCAGTATTTT.

The chain has TRBV29-1 and TRBJ1-4; 8 positions match TRBD1. Germline trimming cut 6 bases from V and 4 bases from J; bases unmatched to any gene: 4. CDR3 length: 13 residues. Germline-derived CDR1 and CDR2 are SQVTM and ANQGSEA. The CDR3 region is CSVSDRDNEKLFF. The CDR3 DNA reads TGCAGCGTCTCGGACAGGGATAATGAAAAACTGTTTTTT.

About this clonotype: This may arise from a read error, as a much more abundant clone is one base away. V usage is TRBV15 and J usage is TRBJ2-7, with 11 bases lining up with TRBD1. The CDR3 has 15 residues. The germline gives CDR1 LNHNV, CDR2 YYDKDF (reference sequence). This CDR3 reads CATSRDGQGAYEPYF. CDR3 bases: TGTGCCACCAGCAGAGATGGACAGGGGGCCTACGAGCCGTACTTC.

The rearrangement uses TRBV10-3 and TRBJ2-1; perhaps D is TRBD1 or TRBD2 (6 bases each). The V end lost 2 bases, the J end lost 6 bases, and 14 bases lay between the germline ends. The CDR3 is made up of 15 amino acids. Per germline, CDR1 ENHRY and CDR2 SYGVKD. In DNA form, the CDR3 reads TGTGCCATCAGTGAGGTTTTAGGGGGGACCAATGAGCAGTTCTTC. Its protein product is CAISEVLGGTNEQFF.

The V and J genes are TRBV6-2 or TRBV6-3 and TRBJ1-1; the match to TRBD1 covers 7 bases. Germline V gene sequence: CDR1 MNHEY, CDR2 SVGEGT. With 7 bases clipped from V and 4 bases from J, the junction kept 15 bases outside the gene matches. The CDR3 has 16 amino acids. This chain's CDR3 is CASISRRGVVGTEAFF. DNA for the CDR3: TGTGCCAGCATCTCTCGCAGGGGGGTTGTAGGCACTGAAGCTTTCTTT.

This chain joins TRBV6-2 or TRBV6-3 and TRBJ2-7, with D unclear. V was trimmed by 2 bases and J by 6 bases, leaving 14 bases between them. CDR3 length: 14 residues. Germline V gene sequence: CDR1 MNHEY, CDR2 SVGEGT. CDR3 sequence: CASSYGGQQAEQYF. For the CDR3, the DNA is TGTGCCAGCAGTTACGGTGGGCAGCAAGCCGAGCAGTACTTC.

This clonotype occurred a few times. The chain has TRBV6-1 and TRBJ2-1, with 9 bases aligning to TRBD1. After removal of 6 bases from V and 0 bases from J, the junction contained 3 bases not matched to a gene. Germline loops: CDR1 MNHNS, CDR2 SASEGT. The CDR3 runs 15 residues. CDR3 region: CASRGTGSSYNEQFF. The CDR3 coding sequence is TGTGCCAGCAGAGGGACAGGGAGCTCCTACAATGAGCAGTTCTTC.

Many counts were recorded for this clonotype. DNA for the CDR3: TGCGCCAGCAGCTACCGGGACGGATCCTACAATGAGCAGTTCTTC. It specifies CASSYRDGSYNEQFF. This chain uses TRBV5-1 with TRBJ2-1; D tentatively fits TRBD1 or TRBD2 (5 bases each). CDR1 and CDR2 from the germline V gene are SGHRS and YFSETQ. With 3 bases removed from V and 1 base from J, the gap between germline ends came to 11 bases. The CDR3 is 15 residues long.

A few counts support this clonotype. This chain joins TRBV29-1 and TRBJ2-7; no clear D. CDR3 length: 13 residues. In germline, CDR1 is SQVTM, CDR2 ANQGSEA. V gave up 5 bases and J gave up 1 base, with 12 bases separating them. CDR3 sequence (DNA): TGCAGCGTTCGAGGCCCAGATTCCTACGAGCAGTACTTC. This codes for CSVRGPDSYEQYF.

The CDR3: CSVEQTLHEQFF. CDR3 DNA: TGCAGCGTTGAGCAGACACTCCATGAGCAGTTCTTC. The chain carries TRBV29-1 and TRBJ2-1, with D unclear. Deletions cut 3 bases from V and 8 bases from J, with 11 bases between. CDR1 and CDR2 from the germline V gene are SQVTM and ANQGSEA. The CDR3 covers 12 residues.

This clonotype occurred a few times. The chain has TRBV10-3 and TRBJ2-5; D may match TRBD1 or TRBD2 (5 bases each). CDR3 size: 17 residues. V was clipped by 6 bases and J by 0 bases, with 20 bases between them. Germline V gene data show CDR1 as ENHRY and CDR2 as SYGVKD. CDR3 DNA sequence: TGTGCCATCAGCGAGGTCCTTGGGACCTCGTACCAAGAGACCCAGTACTTC. Its translation: CAISEVLGTSYQETQYF.

The table lists this clonotype with many counts. The chain carries TRBV12-3 or TRBV12-4 and TRBJ2-5; 9 bases align to TRBD1. This CDR3 spans 16 amino acids. After removal of 6 bases from V and 2 bases from J, the junction contained 10 bases not matched to a gene. The CDR3 sequence: CASSPTGTGPQETQYF. In nucleotides, the CDR3 is TGTGCCAGCAGCCCAACCGGGACAGGGCCTCAAGAGACCCAGTACTTC.

The table lists this clonotype with a few counts. This chain joins TRBV5-6 and TRBJ2-3, with 16 bases aligning to TRBD2. The CDR3 spans 18 residues. Per the germline V gene, CDR1 is SGHDT and CDR2 is YYEEEE. V was clipped by 6 bases and J by 5 bases; unmatched bases: 12. The CDR3 sequence: CASTLPGTSGGAGDTQYF. CDR3 sequence (DNA): TGTGCCAGCACCCTCCCGGGGACTAGCGGGGGGGCAGGAGATACGCAGTATTTT.

J is TRBJ2-3 and V is TRBV5-8; no firm D call. The CDR3 runs 17 residues. Germline assignment: CDR1 SGHTS and CDR2 YDEGEE. V lost 0 bases, J lost 1 base, and 15 bases lay in between. CDR3 in amino acids: CASSLEDGVRGTDTQYF. CDR3 sequence (DNA): TGTGCCAGCAGCTTGGAGGATGGCGTCCGGGGCACAGATACGCAGTATTTT. Combining the CDR3 with reference TRBV5-8 and TRBJ2-3 gives the whole variable domain EAGVTQSPTHLIKTRGQQATLRCSPISGHTSVYWYQQALGLGLQFLLWYDEGEERNRGNFPPRFSGRQFPNYSSELNVNALELEDSALYLCASSLEDGVRGTDTQYFGPGTRLTVL.

The V and J genes are TRBV3-1 and TRBJ2-2; TRBD2 aligns across 8 bases. Germline CDR1 reads LGHDT; CDR2 reads YNNKEL (reference sequence). J lost 3 bases, V lost 4 bases, and 7 bases had no gene match. There are 16 residues in the CDR3. CDR3 bases: TGTGCCAGCAGCCTCAAACTAGCGGCCTACACCGGGGAGCTGTTTTTT. Translated, it gives CASSLKLAAYTGELFF.

The V gene is TRBV30, the J gene TRBJ1-3; D is ambiguous. Germline CDR1 GTSNPN, CDR2 SVGIG (reference sequence). The CDR3 is made up of 14 amino acids. The germline V and J ends were trimmed by 0 bases and 7 bases, with 13 bases remaining between them. The CDR3 coding sequence is TGTGCCTGGAGTGTTCCAGAGAGGTGGAACACCATATATTTT. Translation gives CAWSVPERWNTIYF.

A few counts support this clonotype. V usage is TRBV5-1 and J usage is TRBJ2-1, with 8 bases identical to TRBD2. The V gene end was trimmed by 6 bases and the J gene end by 3 bases; junction bases not matched to a gene: 8. Germline V CDR1 and CDR2: SGHRS, YFSETQ. CDR3 size: 15 residues. CDR3 amino acids: CASTSRTSGYNEQFF. The CDR3 DNA sequence: TGCGCCAGCACCTCCCGTACTAGCGGCTACAATGAGCAGTTCTTC.

V gene TRBV28 combines with J gene TRBJ2-1; TRBD2 might be the D (6 bases). The V end lost 6 bases, the J end lost 8 bases, and 17 bases lay between the germline ends. The CDR3 runs to 14 residues. CDR1 and CDR2 (germline): MDHEN, SYDVKM. In DNA, the CDR3 is TGTGCCAGCAGCTCGGACCAGAGCGGGCATGAGCAGTTCTTC. This gives the protein CASSSDQSGHEQFF.

The chain is built from TRBV7-8 and TRBJ2-7, with D unclear. Trimming took off 2 bases at V and 1 base at J, with 9 bases between the two ends. This CDR3 spans 14 amino acids. CDR1 is SGHVS, CDR2 FQNEAQ, per germline. Here the CDR3 reads CASSLLRYSYEQYF. The CDR3 coding sequence is TGTGCCAGCAGCTTACTGCGTTATTCCTACGAGCAGTACTTC. Filled out from reference TRBV7-8 and TRBJ2-7, the complete variable domain reads GAGVSQSPRYKVAKRGQDVALRCDPISGHVSLFWYQQALGQGPEFLTYFQNEAQLDKSGLPSDRFFAERPEGSVSTLKIQRTQQEDSAVYLCASSLLRYSYEQYFGPGTRLTVT.

This sequence joins TRBV6-5 and TRBJ2-1, with D tentatively TRBD1 (6 bases). Trimming removed 2 bases at V and 10 bases at J, with 12 bases between. Germline V gene data show CDR1 as MNHEY and CDR2 as SVGAGI. The CDR3 is 13 amino acids. CDR3 sequence reads: CASSYGRGREQFF. CDR3 in DNA: TGTGCCAGCAGTTACGGCAGGGGTCGGGAGCAGTTCTTC.

This chain uses TRBV4-1 with TRBJ1-5; D gene uncertain. CDR1 and CDR2 (germline): MGHRA, YSYEKL. Trimming stripped 4 bases from V and 6 bases from J, with 16 bases between. The CDR3 runs to 15 residues. The CDR3 here is CASSRILHGSQPQHF. CDR3 DNA sequence: TGCGCCAGCAGCCGGATCCTCCACGGTTCTCAGCCCCAGCATTTT.